These 16 T cell receptor beta chains originate from one sample sequenced in a study of shared clonotypes between healthy human individuals. Libraries were prepared by immunoSEQ multiplex PCR; TCRdb keeps only in-frame clonotypes and omits some of them. The sample lists 2 million to 3 million clones; 80% to 95% were seen once. Sequencing was performed on naive CD4+ T cells from PBMCs. Subset indicated: CD45RA+ positively selected. The receptors stem from a man younger than 30 in good health. Some clones in this sample may be carry-over from other donors' samples.

This clone has only a few counts. The chain uses TRBV7-9 and TRBJ2-7; either TRBD1 or TRBD2 may fit D (5 bases each). The germline gives CDR1 SEHNR, CDR2 FQNEAQ (reference sequence). Deletions cut 4 bases from V and 2 bases from J, with 6 bases between. The CDR3 runs 12 residues. CDR3 sequence: CASSWGTYEQYF. The CDR3 region has the DNA TGTGCCAGCAGCTGGGGGACCTACGAGCAGTACTTC.

The chain combines TRBV7-9 with TRBJ2-1; no firm D call. V was cut by 1 base and J by 0 bases, with 10 bases left in between. Germline V gene lookup returns CDR1 SEHNR and CDR2 FQNEAQ (reference sequence). This CDR3 is 16 amino acids long. The CDR3 DNA sequence: TGTGCCAGCAGCTTAGTACTTACAAGCTCCTACAATGAGCAGTTCTTC. It specifies CASSLVLTSSYNEQFF.

With regard to this clone: Distinct nucleotide sequences in the sample also encode this CDR3. The V and J genes are TRBV5-1 and TRBJ1-1; D is unclear. Germline CDR1 reads SGHRS; CDR2 reads YFSETQ. This CDR3 is built from 14 residues. V lost 2 bases and J lost 0, with 8 bases in between. The CDR3: CASSLGNMNTEAFF. The CDR3 nucleotides read TGCGCCAGCAGCTTAGGCAATATGAACACTGAAGCTTTCTTT.

This clone appeared once. J is TRBJ2-5 and V is TRBV10-1, with a tentative D call TRBD2 (5 bases). Germline V gene sequence: CDR1 WNHNN, CDR2 SYGVQD (reference sequence). The CDR3 is made up of 13 amino acids. Trimming left V 8 bases short and J 1 base short, with 11 bases between. CDR3 in DNA: TGCGCCAGCCGGCGGGCGATCCAAGAGACCCAGTACTTC. Translation gives CASRRAIQETQYF.

The chain couples TRBV4-1 to TRBJ2-7; D is uncertain. Deletions cut 1 base from V and 3 bases from J, with 22 bases between. Germline V gene sequence: CDR1 MGHRA, CDR2 YSYEKL. The CDR3 totals 18 residues. CDR3 sequence: CASSQGLPASGLNYEQYF. For the CDR3, the DNA is TGCGCCAGCAGCCAAGGTCTTCCGGCATCCGGCCTCAACTACGAGCAGTACTTC.

The V and J genes are TRBV19 and TRBJ1-3, with D perhaps TRBD1 (6 bases). Trimming stripped 6 bases from V and 2 bases from J, with 11 bases between. CDR1 is LNHDA and CDR2 is SQIVND in the germline V gene (reference sequence). This CDR3 comprises 14 residues. CDR3 loop: CASSRQVAGNTIYF. CDR3 sequence (DNA): TGTGCCAGTAGCCGACAGGTTGCTGGAAACACCATATATTTT.

The chain carries TRBV7-8 and TRBJ2-1, with TRBD1 matching 10 bases. The CDR3 covers 16 residues. The germline CDR1 and CDR2 sequences are SGHVS and FQNEAQ. Trimming took 4 bases from V and 8 from J; bases not matched to a gene: 11. The CDR3 DNA reads as TGTGCCAGCAGCTGGACGCCGGGACAGGGGCCAGATGAGCAGTTCTTC. This sequence encodes CASSWTPGQGPDEQFF.

The rearrangement joins TRBV7-9 to TRBJ2-7, with a weak D call TRBD2 (5 bases). CDR1 is SEHNR, CDR2 FQNEAQ, per germline (reference sequence). The CDR3 loop spans 14 amino acids. Trimming removed 1 base at V and 2 bases at J, with 9 bases between. Here the CDR3 reads CASSLDGVAYEQYF. The CDR3 DNA is TGTGCCAGCAGCTTAGACGGGGTCGCCTACGAGCAGTACTTC.

V usage is TRBV18 and J usage is TRBJ2-2; 11 positions match TRBD2. J gave up 7 bases and V 3 bases, and 10 bases lay outside the gene matches. Germline V lookup: CDR1 KGHSH, CDR2 LQKENI. The CDR3 is 17 residues long. Here the CDR3 reads CASSPGLAASAGGELFF. The CDR3 DNA follows: TGTGCCAGCTCACCGGGACTAGCGGCCTCCGCGGGCGGGGAGCTGTTTTTT.

This clone has just one count. The chain combines TRBV6-6 with TRBJ2-5, with 7 bases matching TRBD1. The better agreement between TRBJ2-7 and the DNA end casts doubt on the J call. The V gene's germline CDR1 is MNHNY and CDR2 SVGAGI (reference sequence). This CDR3 spans 15 amino acids. The CDR3 nucleotides read TGTGCCAGCAGTCTCGGTAGGGGGCTATTTTACGAGCAGTACTTC. Translation: CASSLGRGLFYEQYF.

The chain has TRBV6-1 and TRBJ2-2; D is unclear. V lost 5 bases and J 7 bases, leaving 11 bases between the germline ends. The CDR3 has 13 amino acids. The V gene's germline CDR1 is MNHNS and CDR2 SASEGT. CDR3 protein: CASSPTWVGELFF. Written as DNA, the CDR3 is TGTGCCAGCAGTCCGACATGGGTCGGGGAGCTGTTTTTT.

This clone appeared once. The junction differs from germline at one of its ends, possibly a read error. The rearrangement joins TRBV7-9 to TRBJ2-7; possibly TRBD2 for D (7 bases). This CDR3 comprises 13 residues. Germline values: CDR1 SEHNR, CDR2 FQNEAQ (reference sequence). The CDR3 reads CASSPAGADPGAF. The CDR3 bases are TGTGCCAGCAGCCCCGCGGGGGCAGACCCAGGGGCCTTC.

The V gene is TRBV7-3, the J gene TRBJ2-3; tentatively, D is TRBD2 (6 bases). Germline values: CDR1 SGHTA, CDR2 FQGTGA. V dropped 5 bases and J dropped 0 bases, with 18 bases sitting between them. This CDR3 comprises 17 residues. The CDR3 sequence: CASSLLVGGPSTDTQYF. As DNA, the CDR3 is TGTGCCAGCAGCCTCTTAGTTGGAGGGCCAAGCACAGATACGCAGTATTTT.

This clone was observed once. J is TRBJ2-3 and V is TRBV6-5; D possibly corresponds to TRBD1 (6 bases). V was pared by 8 bases and J by 1 base, with 16 bases between. CDR1 and CDR2 from the germline V gene are MNHEY and SVGAGI. The CDR3 covers 15 residues. The CDR3 spells CASRNGGIGTDTQYF. The DNA of the CDR3 is TGTGCCAGCCGAAATGGGGGCATTGGCACAGATACGCAGTATTTT.

V usage is TRBV28 and J usage is TRBJ2-6; 8 nucleotides match TRBD1. The CDR3 loop spans 16 amino acids. Germline trimming cut 6 bases from V and 2 bases from J; bases unmatched to any gene: 6. In germline, CDR1 is MDHEN, CDR2 SYDVKM. The DNA for the CDR3 is TGTGCCAGCAGCCGTCAGGGGGCAGCTGGGGCCAACGTCCTGACTTTC. This codes for CASSRQGAAGANVLTF.

The chain has TRBV10-3 and TRBJ1-2, with TRBD1 matching over 8 bases. Germline values: CDR1 ENHRY, CDR2 SYGVKD. This CDR3 contains 16 residues. The V and J ends lost 4 bases and 2 bases, in that order; junction bases with no gene match: 9. CDR3 sequence (DNA): TGTGCCATCAGTGCAACCCCGGGACAGGCAAACTATGGCTACACCTTC. Encoded protein: CAISATPGQANYGYTF.